What follows are 5 T cell receptor beta chains derived from one specimen sequenced in a study of regulatory T cells in long-lasting Graves disease. Specified time point: newly diagnosed GD, antithyroid drugs for less than 3 months. PBMC-derived RNA was used for the TCR library. To make TCR beta libraries, researchers used iRepertoire HTBI primers and Arm-PCR of CDR3 regions. TCRdb reprocessed the multiplex PCR reads via MiXCR and lists one record per CDR3 protein. The data contain about 560,000 distinct CDR3 sequences, more than 15% of them singletons. The same sample was also used in a study of T cells in Graves' hyperthyroidism and ophthalmopathy.

The specimen comprised peripheral blood mononuclear cells (PBMCs), sampled at new diagnosis, from a patient treated with antithyroid drugs. These receptors originate from a man aged 18-30 years with Graves disease.

Only a few counts were recorded for this clonotype. The rearrangement joins TRBV27 to TRBJ2-7; D ambiguous. The CDR3 runs 14 residues. V dropped 2 bases and J dropped 0 bases, with 8 bases sitting between them. Germline V gene data show CDR1 as MNHEY and CDR2 as SMNVEV (reference sequence). CDR3 region: CASSLHFSSYEQYF. The CDR3 bases are TGTGCCAGCAGTTTACACTTTTCCTCCTACGAGCAGTACTTC.

This clonotype was seen ten or more times. V gene TRBV29-1 combines with J gene TRBJ2-4; TRBD1 aligns across 12 bases. Losses at the gene ends were 8 bases for V and 8 bases for J; bases not matched to a gene: 7. This CDR3 is built from 13 residues. CDR1 is SQVTM, CDR2 ANQGSEA, per germline. The CDR3 DNA is TGCAGCTTCCGGGACAGGGGGCTGGACATTCAGTACTTC. Its translation is CSFRDRGLDIQYF.

The genes are TRBV10-3 and TRBJ2-3, with 10 nucleotides matching TRBD2. The CDR3 covers 17 residues. Germline CDR1 reads ENHRY; CDR2 reads SYGVKD. Trimming removed 3 bases from V and 7 bases from J; junction bases left unmatched: 13. CDR3 coding DNA: TGTGCCATCAGTGAAGGGTTACTAGCGGGGACCTCGTATACGCAGTATTTT. Translation: CAISEGLLAGTSYTQYF.

This clonotype has at least ten counts. The rearrangement links TRBV20-1 to TRBJ2-2; perhaps TRBD2 as D (6 bases). Trimming pared 5 bases from V and 0 bases from J, leaving 13 bases between. Germline CDR1 is DFQATT and CDR2 is SNEGSKA (reference sequence). The CDR3 contains 15 residues. The CDR3 is CSAGSRGSNTGELFF. The CDR3 region has the DNA TGCAGTGCTGGAAGTCGGGGGTCGAACACCGGGGAGCTGTTTTTT.

Remarks on this clonotype: With only one base between it and a far larger clone, this is likely a read error. The gene calls are TRBV11-1 and TRBJ2-7; 9 bases agree with TRBD2. The CDR3 runs to 13 residues. The J segment lost 3 bases and the V segment lost 5 bases, leaving 2 bases of the junction unmatched. From germline, CDR1 is SGHAT and CDR2 FQDESV (reference sequence). CDR3 in DNA: TGTGCCAGCAGCAAGCGGGAGGTCTACGAGCAGTACTTC. Protein sequence: CASSKREVYEQYF.